One sample yielded the 9 T cell receptor beta chains listed below, sequenced in a study of tumor-infiltrating lymphocytes in primary liver carcinoma. Blood RNA was derived from unsorted whole blood, and germline DNA was extracted too. Total RNA amounting to 500 ng was the source from which TCR beta cDNA was made with a constant-region primer. Libraries for TCR beta were built through three nested multiplex PCR rounds, which together made up a slightly modified ARM-PCR procedure. The first two PCR rounds used TRBV1-TRBV30 primers with a Cbeta primer, 9 to 11 cycles each. One entry per CDR3 protein results from TCRdb running MiXCR on the multiplex PCR reads. The sample lists 250,000 to 350,000 distinct CDR3 sequences, around 50% occurring once. Input material: peripheral blood. These receptor sequences come from a woman aged 25 to 45 with primary liver carcinoma and hepatitis B virus infection.

This clonotype has ten or more counts. V and J are TRBV12-3 or TRBV12-4 and TRBJ2-1; 9 bases are a match to TRBD2. This CDR3 comprises 15 residues. V lost 5 bases to trimming and J lost 9 bases; unmatched junction nucleotides: 11. The CDR3: CASSPLAGRMSEQFF. For the CDR3, the DNA is TGTGCCAGCAGTCCGCTAGCGGGAAGGATGAGTGAGCAGTTCTTC.

This chain uses TRBV11-2 with TRBJ2-3; D could derive from TRBD1 or TRBD2 (5 bases each). CDR3 size: 13 residues. CDR1 and CDR2 (germline): SGHAT, FQNNGV. V lost 5 bases and J 6 bases, leaving 12 bases between the germline ends. The DNA of the CDR3 is TGTGCCAGCAGCATGGGACGTTACGATACGCAGTATTTT. It translates to CASSMGRYDTQYF.

This clonotype was counted a few times. The rearrangement links TRBV4-2 to TRBJ1-6; D remains unclear. Trimming stripped 2 bases from V and 7 bases from J, with 9 bases between. CDR3 length: 14 residues. The germline CDR1 and CDR2 sequences are LGHNA and YNFKEQ. The CDR3 DNA reads as TGTGCCAGCAGCCAAACGTCGAGAAATTCACCCCTCCACTTT. Its translation is CASSQTSRNSPLHF.

This clonotype was detected only a few times. The chain carries TRBV4-1 and TRBJ2-3; TRBD1 matches 8 bases. Trimming cost V 1 base and J 2 bases; bases outside gene matches: 8. CDR3 length equals 17 residues. Per germline, CDR1 MGHRA and CDR2 YSYEKL. The CDR3 here is CASSQVPGQAFTDTQYF. Here the CDR3 DNA reads TGCGCCAGCAGCCAAGTACCGGGACAGGCGTTCACAGATACGCAGTATTTT.

With regard to this clonotype: This may come from a read error, since a much larger clone is one base off. V gene TRBV6-5 combines with J gene TRBJ1-6; TRBD1 might be the D (6 bases). Germline assignment: CDR1 MNHEY and CDR2 SVGAGI. The CDR3 totals 15 residues. CDR3 sequence: CASNYRGGNNSPLHF. The CDR3, as DNA: TGTGCCAGCAATTACCGAGGGGGGAATAATTCACCCCTCCACTTT.

This clonotype has only a few counts. The chain has TRBV6-5 and TRBJ1-1; TRBD1 is a possible D gene (5 bases). Germline loops: CDR1 MNHEY, CDR2 SVGAGI. V dropped 8 bases and J dropped 0 bases, with 10 bases sitting between them. This CDR3 region has 13 residues. The CDR3 bases are TGTGCCAGCCACGACAGAATGAACACTGAAGCTTTCTTT. It yields the protein CASHDRMNTEAFF.

This clonotype was seen more than once but under ten times. J is TRBJ2-4 and V is TRBV6-2 or TRBV6-3; D may be TRBD2 (5 bases). V lost 1 base and J 1 base, leaving 11 bases between the germline ends. This CDR3 comprises 16 residues. Germline V gene sequence: CDR1 MNHEY, CDR2 SVGEGT. The CDR3 is CASSYFRAAAKNIQYF. The CDR3 region has the DNA TGTGCCAGCAGTTACTTCAGAGCGGCGGCCAAAAACATTCAGTACTTC.

This clonotype was found a few times. The rearrangement links TRBV6-2 or TRBV6-3 to TRBJ2-7; D remains ambiguous. The CDR3 is made up of 13 amino acids. Germline values: CDR1 MNHEY, CDR2 SVGEGT. V shed 6 bases and J shed 3 bases, with 12 bases lying between them. The CDR3 reads CASRSTDLYEQYF. CDR3 in DNA: TGTGCCAGCAGGTCGACTGATCTCTACGAGCAGTACTTC.

With regard to this clonotype: A much larger clonotype is one base distant, so this may be a read error. This chain connects TRBV29-1 to TRBJ2-3; D gene uncertain. Germline CDR1 reads SQVTM; CDR2 reads ANQGSEA. The V and J ends lost 4 bases and 0 bases respectively, with 5 bases between them. The CDR3 is 12 residues long. The CDR3 bases are TGCAGCGTTGCTGGCAGCACAGATACGCAGTATTTT. Translating gives CSVAGSTDTQYF.